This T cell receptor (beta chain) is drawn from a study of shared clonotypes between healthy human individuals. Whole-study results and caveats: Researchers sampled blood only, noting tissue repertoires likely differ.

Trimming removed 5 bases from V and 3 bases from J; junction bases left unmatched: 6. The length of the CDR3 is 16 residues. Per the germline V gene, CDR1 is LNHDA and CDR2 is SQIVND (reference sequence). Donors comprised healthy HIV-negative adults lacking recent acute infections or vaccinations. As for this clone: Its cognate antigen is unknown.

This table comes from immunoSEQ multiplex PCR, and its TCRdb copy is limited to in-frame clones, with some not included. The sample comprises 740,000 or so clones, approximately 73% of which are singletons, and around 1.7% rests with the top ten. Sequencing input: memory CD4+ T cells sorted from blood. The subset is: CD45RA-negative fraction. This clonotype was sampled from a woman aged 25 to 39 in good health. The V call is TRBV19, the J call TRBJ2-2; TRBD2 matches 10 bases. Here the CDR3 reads CASSQLAGVDTGELFF. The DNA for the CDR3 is TGTGCCAGTAGTCAGCTAGCGGGAGTGGACACCGGGGAGCTGTTTTTT.